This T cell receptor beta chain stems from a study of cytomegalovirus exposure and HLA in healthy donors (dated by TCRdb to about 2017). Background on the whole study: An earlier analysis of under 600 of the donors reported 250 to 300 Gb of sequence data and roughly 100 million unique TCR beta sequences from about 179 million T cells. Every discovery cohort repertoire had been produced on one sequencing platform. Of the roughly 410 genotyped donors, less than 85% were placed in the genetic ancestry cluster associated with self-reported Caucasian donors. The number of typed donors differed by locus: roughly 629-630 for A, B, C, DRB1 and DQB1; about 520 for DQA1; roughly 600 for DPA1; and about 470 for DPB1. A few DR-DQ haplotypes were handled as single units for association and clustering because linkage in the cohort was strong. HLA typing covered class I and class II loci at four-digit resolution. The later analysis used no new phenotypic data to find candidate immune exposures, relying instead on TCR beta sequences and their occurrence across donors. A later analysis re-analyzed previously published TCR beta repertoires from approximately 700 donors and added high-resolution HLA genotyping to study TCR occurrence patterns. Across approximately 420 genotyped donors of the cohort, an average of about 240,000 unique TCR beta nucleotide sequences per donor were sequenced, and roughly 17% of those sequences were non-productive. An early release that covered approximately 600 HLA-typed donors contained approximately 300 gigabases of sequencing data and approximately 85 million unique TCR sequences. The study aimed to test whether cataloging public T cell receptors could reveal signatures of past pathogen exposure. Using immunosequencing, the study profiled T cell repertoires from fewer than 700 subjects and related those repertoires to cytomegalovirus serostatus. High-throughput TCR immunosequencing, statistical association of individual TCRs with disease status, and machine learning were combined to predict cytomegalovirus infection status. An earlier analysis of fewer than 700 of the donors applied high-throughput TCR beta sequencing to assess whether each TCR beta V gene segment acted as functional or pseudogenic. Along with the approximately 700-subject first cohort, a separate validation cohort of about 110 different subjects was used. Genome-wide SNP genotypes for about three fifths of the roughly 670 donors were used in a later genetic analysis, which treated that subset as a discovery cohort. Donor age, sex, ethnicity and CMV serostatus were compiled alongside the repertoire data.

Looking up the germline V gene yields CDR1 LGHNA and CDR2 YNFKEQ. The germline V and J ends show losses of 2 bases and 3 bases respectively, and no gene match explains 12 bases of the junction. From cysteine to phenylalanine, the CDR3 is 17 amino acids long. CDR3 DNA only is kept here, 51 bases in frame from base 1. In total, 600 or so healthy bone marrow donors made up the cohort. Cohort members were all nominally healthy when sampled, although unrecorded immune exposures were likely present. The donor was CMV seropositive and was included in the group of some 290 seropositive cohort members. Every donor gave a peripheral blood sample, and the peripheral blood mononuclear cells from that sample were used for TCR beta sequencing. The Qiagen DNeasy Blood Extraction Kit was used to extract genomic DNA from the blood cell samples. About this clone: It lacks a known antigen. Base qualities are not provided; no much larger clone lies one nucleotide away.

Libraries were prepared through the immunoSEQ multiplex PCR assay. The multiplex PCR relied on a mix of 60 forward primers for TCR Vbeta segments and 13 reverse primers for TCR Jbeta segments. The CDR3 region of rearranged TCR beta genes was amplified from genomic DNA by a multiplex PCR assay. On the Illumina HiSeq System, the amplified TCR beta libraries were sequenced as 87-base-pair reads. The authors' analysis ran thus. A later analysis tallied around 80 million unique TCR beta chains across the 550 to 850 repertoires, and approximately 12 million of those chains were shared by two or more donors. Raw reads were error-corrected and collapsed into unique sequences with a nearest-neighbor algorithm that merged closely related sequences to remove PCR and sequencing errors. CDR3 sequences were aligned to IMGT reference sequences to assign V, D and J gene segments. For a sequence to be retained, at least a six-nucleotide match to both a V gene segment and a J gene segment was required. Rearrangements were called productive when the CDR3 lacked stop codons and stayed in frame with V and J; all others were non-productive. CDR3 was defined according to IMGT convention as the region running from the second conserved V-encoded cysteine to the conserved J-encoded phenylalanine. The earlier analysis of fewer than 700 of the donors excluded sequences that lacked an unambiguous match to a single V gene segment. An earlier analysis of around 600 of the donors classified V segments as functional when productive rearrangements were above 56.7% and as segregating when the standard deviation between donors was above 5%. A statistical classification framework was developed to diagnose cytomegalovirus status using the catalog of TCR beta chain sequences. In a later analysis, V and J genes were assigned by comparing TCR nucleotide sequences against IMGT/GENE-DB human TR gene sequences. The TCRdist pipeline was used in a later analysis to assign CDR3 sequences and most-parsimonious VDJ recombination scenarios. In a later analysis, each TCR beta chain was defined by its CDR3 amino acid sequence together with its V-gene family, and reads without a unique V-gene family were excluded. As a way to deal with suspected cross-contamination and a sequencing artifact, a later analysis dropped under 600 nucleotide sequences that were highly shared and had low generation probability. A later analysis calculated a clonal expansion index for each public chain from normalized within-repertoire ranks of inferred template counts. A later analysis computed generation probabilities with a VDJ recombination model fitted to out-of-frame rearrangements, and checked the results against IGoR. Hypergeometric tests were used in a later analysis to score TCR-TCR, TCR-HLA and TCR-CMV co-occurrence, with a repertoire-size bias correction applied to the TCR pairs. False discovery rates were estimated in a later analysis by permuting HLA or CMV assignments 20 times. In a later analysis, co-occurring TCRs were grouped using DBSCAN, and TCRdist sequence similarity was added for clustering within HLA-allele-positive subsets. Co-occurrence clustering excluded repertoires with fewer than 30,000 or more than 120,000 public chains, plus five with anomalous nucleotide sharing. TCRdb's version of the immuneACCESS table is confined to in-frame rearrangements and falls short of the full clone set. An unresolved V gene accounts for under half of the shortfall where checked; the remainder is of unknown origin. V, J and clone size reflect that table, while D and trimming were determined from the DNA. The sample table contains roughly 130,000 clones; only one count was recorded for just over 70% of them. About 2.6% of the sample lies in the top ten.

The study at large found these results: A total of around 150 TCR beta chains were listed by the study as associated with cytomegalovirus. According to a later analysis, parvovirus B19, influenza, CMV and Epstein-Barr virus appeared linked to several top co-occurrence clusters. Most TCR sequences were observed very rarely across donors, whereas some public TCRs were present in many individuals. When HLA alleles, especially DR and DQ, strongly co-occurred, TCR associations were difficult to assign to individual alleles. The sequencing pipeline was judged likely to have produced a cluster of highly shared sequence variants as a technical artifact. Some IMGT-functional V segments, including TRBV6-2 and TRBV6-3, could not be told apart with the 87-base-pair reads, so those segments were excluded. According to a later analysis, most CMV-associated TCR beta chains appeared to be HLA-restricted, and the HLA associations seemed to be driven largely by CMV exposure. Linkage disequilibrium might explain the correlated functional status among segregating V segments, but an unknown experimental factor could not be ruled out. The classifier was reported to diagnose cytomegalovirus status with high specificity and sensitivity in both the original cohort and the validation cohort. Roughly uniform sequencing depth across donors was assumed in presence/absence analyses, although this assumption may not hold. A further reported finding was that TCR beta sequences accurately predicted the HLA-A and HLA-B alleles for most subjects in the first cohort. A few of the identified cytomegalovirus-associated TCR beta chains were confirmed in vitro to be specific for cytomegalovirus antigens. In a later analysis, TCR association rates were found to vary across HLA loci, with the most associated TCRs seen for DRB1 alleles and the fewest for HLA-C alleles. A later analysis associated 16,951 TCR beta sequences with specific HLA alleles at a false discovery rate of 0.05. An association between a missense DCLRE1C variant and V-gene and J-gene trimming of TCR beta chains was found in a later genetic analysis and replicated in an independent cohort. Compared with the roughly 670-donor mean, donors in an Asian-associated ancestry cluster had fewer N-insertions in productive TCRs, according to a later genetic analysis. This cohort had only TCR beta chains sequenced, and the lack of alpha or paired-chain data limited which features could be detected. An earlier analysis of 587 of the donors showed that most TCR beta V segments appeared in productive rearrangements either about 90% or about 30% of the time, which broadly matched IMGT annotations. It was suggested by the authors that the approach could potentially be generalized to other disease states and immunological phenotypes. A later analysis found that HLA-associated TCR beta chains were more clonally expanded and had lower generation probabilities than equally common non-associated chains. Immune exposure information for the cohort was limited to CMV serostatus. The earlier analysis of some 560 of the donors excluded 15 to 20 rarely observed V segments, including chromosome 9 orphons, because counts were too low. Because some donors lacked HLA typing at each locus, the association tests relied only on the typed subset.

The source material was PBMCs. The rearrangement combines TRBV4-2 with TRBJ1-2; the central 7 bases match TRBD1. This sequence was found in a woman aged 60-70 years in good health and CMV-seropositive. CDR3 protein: CASSQPTDRARYYGYTF. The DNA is TGTGCCAGCAGCCAACCGACCGACAGGGCCAGATACTATGGCTACACCTTC.